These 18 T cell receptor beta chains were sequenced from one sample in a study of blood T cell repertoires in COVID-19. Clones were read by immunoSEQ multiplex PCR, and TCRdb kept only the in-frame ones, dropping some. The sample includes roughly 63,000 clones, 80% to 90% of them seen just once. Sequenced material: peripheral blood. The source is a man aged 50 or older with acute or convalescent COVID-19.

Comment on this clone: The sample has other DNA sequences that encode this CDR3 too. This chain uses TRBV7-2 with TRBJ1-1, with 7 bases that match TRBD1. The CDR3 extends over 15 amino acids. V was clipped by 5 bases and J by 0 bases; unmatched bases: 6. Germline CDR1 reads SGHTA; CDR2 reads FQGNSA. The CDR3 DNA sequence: TGTGCCAGCAGCCCCCAGGGACAGTTGAACACTGAAGCTTTCTTT. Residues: CASSPQGQLNTEAFF.

CDR3 sequence: CASSFGGQASYNEQFF. For the CDR3, the DNA is TGTGCCAGCAGCTTTGGGGGACAAGCCTCCTACAATGAGCAGTTCTTC. This sequence joins TRBV5-4 and TRBJ2-1; D might be TRBD1 (6 bases). Trimming removed 2 bases at V and 0 bases at J, with 12 bases between. Germline V gene lookup returns CDR1 SGHNT and CDR2 YYREEE (reference sequence). The CDR3 spans 16 residues. Based on the CDR3 plus reference TRBV5-4 and TRBJ2-1, the full variable domain is ETGVTQSPTHLIKTRGQQVTLRCSSQSGHNTVSWYQQALGQGPQFIFQYYREEENGRGNFPPRFSGLQFPNYSSELNVNALELDDSALYLCASSFGGQASYNEQFFGPGTRLTVL.

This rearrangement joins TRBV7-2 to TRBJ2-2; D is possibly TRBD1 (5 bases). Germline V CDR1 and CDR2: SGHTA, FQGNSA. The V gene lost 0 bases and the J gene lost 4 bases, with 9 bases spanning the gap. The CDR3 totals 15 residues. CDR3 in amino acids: CASSLAGVSTGELFF. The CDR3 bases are TGTGCCAGCAGCTTAGCAGGGGTGAGCACCGGGGAGCTGTTTTTT.

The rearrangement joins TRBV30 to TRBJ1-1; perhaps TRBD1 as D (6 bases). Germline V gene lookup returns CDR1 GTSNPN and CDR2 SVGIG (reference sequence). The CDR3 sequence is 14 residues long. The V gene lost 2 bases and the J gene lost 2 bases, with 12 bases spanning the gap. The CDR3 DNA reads TGTGCCTGGAGTTCGAAGGGGGATAACACTGAAGCTTTCTTT. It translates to CAWSSKGDNTEAFF.

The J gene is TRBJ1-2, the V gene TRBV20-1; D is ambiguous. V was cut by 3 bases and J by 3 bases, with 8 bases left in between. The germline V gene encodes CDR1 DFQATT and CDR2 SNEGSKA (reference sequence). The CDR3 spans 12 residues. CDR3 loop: CSASMEDYGYTF. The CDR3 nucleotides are TGCAGTGCTAGTATGGAGGACTATGGCTACACCTTC.

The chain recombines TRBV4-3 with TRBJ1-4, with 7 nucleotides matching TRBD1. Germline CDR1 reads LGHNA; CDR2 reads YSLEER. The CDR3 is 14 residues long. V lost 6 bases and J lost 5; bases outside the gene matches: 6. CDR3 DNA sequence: TGCGCCAGCAGTCGGACAGGTGTGAATGAAAAACTGTTTTTT. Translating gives CASSRTGVNEKLFF.

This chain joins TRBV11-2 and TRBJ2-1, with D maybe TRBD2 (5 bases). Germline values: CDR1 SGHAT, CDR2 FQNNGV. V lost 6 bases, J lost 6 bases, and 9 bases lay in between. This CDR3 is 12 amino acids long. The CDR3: CASSGSRNEQFF. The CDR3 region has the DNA TGTGCCAGCAGTGGGAGTCGCAATGAGCAGTTCTTC.

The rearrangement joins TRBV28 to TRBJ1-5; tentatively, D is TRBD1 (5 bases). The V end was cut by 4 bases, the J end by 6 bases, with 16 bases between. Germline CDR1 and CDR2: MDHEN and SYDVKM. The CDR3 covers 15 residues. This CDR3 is CASSWKGAVVQPQHF. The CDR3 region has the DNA TGTGCCAGCAGTTGGAAAGGGGCCGTAGTTCAGCCCCAGCATTTT.

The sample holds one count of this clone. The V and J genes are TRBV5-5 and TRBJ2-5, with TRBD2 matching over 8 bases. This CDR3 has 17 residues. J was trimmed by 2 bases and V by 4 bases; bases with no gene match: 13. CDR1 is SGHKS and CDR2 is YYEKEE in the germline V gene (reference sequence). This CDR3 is CASSPERGIRWQETQYF. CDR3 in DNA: TGTGCCAGCAGCCCGGAGCGGGGGATTCGGTGGCAAGAGACCCAGTACTTC.

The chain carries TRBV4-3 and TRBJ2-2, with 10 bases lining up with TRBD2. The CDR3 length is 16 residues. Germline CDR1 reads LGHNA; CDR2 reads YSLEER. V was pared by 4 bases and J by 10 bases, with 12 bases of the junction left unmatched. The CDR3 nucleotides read TGCGCCAGCAGCCCAGGGACTAGCGCTAGTCCCAAGGAGCTGTTTTTT. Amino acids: CASSPGTSASPKELFF.

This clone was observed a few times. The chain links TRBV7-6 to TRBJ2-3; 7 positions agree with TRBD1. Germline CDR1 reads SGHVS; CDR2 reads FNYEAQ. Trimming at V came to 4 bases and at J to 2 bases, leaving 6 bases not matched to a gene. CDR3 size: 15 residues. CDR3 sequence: CASSSTGIPTDTQYF. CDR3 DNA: TGTGCCAGCAGCTCGACAGGGATCCCCACAGATACGCAGTATTTT.

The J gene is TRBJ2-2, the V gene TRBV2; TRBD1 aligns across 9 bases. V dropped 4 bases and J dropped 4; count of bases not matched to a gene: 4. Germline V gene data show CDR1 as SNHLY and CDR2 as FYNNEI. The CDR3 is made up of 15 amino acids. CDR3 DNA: TGTGCCAGCAGTGCCCGGACAGGGGTCACCGGGGAGCTGTTTTTT. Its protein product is CASSARTGVTGELFF.

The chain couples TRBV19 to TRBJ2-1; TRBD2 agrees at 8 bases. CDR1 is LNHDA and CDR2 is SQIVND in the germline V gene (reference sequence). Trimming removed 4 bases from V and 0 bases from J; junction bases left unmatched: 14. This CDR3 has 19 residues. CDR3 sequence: CASSTTRGGLAGSYNEQFF. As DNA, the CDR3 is TGTGCCAGTAGTACAACCCGCGGAGGGCTAGCGGGCTCCTACAATGAGCAGTTCTTC.

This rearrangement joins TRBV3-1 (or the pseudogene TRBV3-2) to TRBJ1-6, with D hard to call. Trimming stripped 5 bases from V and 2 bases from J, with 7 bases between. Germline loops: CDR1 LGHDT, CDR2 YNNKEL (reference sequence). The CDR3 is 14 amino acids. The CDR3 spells CASSLQTYNSPLHF. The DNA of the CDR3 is TGTGCCAGCAGCTTACAGACCTATAATTCACCCCTCCACTTT.

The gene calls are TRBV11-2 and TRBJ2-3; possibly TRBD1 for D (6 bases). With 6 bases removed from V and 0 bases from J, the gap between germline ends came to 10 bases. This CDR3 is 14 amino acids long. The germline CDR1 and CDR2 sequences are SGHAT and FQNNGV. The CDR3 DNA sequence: TGTGCCAGCAGTTCCGGGACAAGCACAGATACGCAGTATTTT. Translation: CASSSGTSTDTQYF.

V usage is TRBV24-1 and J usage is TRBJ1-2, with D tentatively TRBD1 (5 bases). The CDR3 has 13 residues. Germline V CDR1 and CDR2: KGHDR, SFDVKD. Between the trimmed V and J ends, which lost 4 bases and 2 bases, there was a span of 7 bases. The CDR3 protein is CATSEQENYGYTF. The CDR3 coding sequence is TGTGCCACCAGTGAACAGGAGAACTATGGCTACACCTTC.

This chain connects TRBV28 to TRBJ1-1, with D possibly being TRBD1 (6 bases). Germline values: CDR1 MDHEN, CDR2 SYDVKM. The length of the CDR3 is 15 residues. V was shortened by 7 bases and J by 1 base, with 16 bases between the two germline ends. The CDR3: CASIPWGQTNTEAFF. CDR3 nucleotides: TGTGCCAGCATCCCCTGGGGGCAGACGAACACTGAAGCTTTCTTT.

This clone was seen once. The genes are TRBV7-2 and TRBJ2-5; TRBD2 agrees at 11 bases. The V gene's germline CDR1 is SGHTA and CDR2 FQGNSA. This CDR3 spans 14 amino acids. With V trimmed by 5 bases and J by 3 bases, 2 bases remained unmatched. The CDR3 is CASSVGLAEETQYF. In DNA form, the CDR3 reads TGTGCCAGCAGCGTGGGACTAGCGGAAGAGACCCAGTACTTC.